Below are 2 T cell receptor beta chains sequenced from a single sample in a study of OX40 agonist ivuxolimab in advanced cancers. Libraries were made using the immunoSEQ multiplex PCR assay. TCRdb obtained this table from immuneACCESS and retained in-frame rearrangements with V and J assigned. These tables miss some clones; where compared with another copy, unresolved V genes account for less than half of the shortfall, and the remainder is unexplained. The sample table contains about 50,000 clones; only one count was recorded for roughly 91% of them. Together, the top ten hold approximately 6.7% of the sample. The sample in question was CD4+ or CD8+ T cells sorted from blood, obtained in a trial of the OX40 agonist ivuxolimab. These receptors came from an adult with an advanced solid tumor such as melanoma, head and neck, liver or kidney cancer.

This clone was seen just once. The V gene is TRBV7-9, the J gene TRBJ2-1, with D tentatively TRBD2 (5 bases). The CDR3 totals 15 residues. Looked up from germline, CDR1 is SEHNR and CDR2 is FQNEAQ (reference sequence). V lost 5 bases, J lost 2 bases, and 13 bases lay in between. CDR3 sequence reads: CASSPSDGAYNEQFF. Written as DNA, the CDR3 is TGTGCCAGCAGCCCCAGTGACGGGGCCTACAATGAGCAGTTCTTC.

The chain carries TRBV4-2 and TRBJ2-5; D remains ambiguous. Trimming cost V 1 base and J 1 base, with 7 bases left between them. The CDR3 totals 14 residues. The germline gives CDR1 LGHNA, CDR2 YNFKEQ. CDR3 nucleotide sequence: TGTGCCAGCAGCCAAGTAGGCTCCCAAGAGACCCAGTACTTC. Protein: CASSQVGSQETQYF.